The 23 T cell receptor beta chains presented below share a single source sample, sequenced in a study of blood T cell repertoires in COVID-19. This table comes from immunoSEQ multiplex PCR, and its TCRdb copy is limited to in-frame clones, with some not included. The profile shows fewer than 200,000 clones, 60% to 85% of them singletons. Source material: peripheral blood. These receptors were obtained from a woman between 45 and 65 years old with active or convalescent COVID-19.

This rearrangement joins TRBV28 to TRBJ1-4, with D possibly matching TRBD1 (5 bases). V lost 11 bases, J lost 5 bases, and 9 bases lay in between. This CDR3 is 11 amino acids long. Germline V lookup: CDR1 MDHEN, CDR2 SYDVKM. The CDR3 reads CAYRQNEKLFF. CDR3 bases: TGTGCCTACAGGCAAAATGAAAAACTGTTTTTT.

CDR3 DNA: TGTGCCAGCAGCTTCGGGGGGGGGCGGGAGACCCAGTACTTC. Amino acids: CASSFGGGRETQYF. The V and J genes are TRBV5-4 and TRBJ2-5; TRBD2 aligns across 8 bases. This CDR3 has 14 residues. V gave up 2 bases and J gave up 5 bases; unmatched junction bases: 5. Per the germline V gene, CDR1 is SGHNT and CDR2 is YYREEE (reference sequence). The full variable domain, in which reference TRBV5-4 and TRBJ2-5 provide the parts outside the CDR3, is ETGVTQSPTHLIKTRGQQVTLRCSSQSGHNTVSWYQQALGQGPQFIFQYYREEENGRGNFPPRFSGLQFPNYSSELNVNALELDDSALYLCASSFGGGRETQYFGPGTRLLVL.

This clone appeared once. The chain employs TRBV3-1 (or the pseudogene TRBV3-2) and TRBJ1-3; possible D gene TRBD1, 5 bases. V was shortened by 4 bases and J by 0 bases, with 7 bases between the two germline ends. The CDR3 is 14 residues long. Germline V gene lookup returns CDR1 LGHDT and CDR2 YNNKEL (reference sequence). CDR3 in amino acids: CASSLRDSGNTIYF. DNA of the CDR3: TGTGCCAGCAGCCTCAGGGACTCTGGAAACACCATATATTTT.

The chain couples TRBV28 to TRBJ1-1; D perhaps matches TRBD1 (6 bases). Deletions cut 3 bases from V and 4 bases from J, with 15 bases between. This CDR3 spans 15 amino acids. CDR1 and CDR2 (germline): MDHEN, SYDVKM. The CDR3 region is CASSFADRLVTEAFF. In nucleotides, the CDR3 is TGTGCCAGCAGTTTCGCCGACAGGCTGGTCACTGAAGCTTTCTTT.

There are a few counts of this clone. The chain recombines TRBV29-1 with TRBJ1-2; D remains unclear. Germline V gives CDR1 SQVTM, CDR2 ANQGSEA. V lost 0 bases, J lost 5 bases, and 7 bases lay in between. This CDR3 spans 12 amino acids. The CDR3 reads CSVEDGDYGYTF. The CDR3 region has the DNA TGCAGCGTTGAAGACGGGGATTATGGCTACACCTTC.

The rearrangement links TRBV7-3 to TRBJ2-1; 7 nucleotides match TRBD2. The CDR3 has 13 amino acids. Trimming removed 5 bases from V and 7 bases from J; junction bases left unmatched: 5. Germline CDR1 and CDR2: SGHTA and FQGTGA. The DNA of the CDR3 is TGTGCCAGCAGCCTCATGCGGGAGAATGAGCAGTTCTTC. As protein: CASSLMRENEQFF.

The chain is built from TRBV30 and TRBJ1-1; D is unclear. The CDR3 loop spans 13 amino acids. In germline, CDR1 is GTSNPN, CDR2 SVGIG (reference sequence). The V end was cut by 2 bases, the J end by 4 bases, with 11 bases between. CDR3 bases: TGTGCCTGGAGTCCCCTAGTCAGCACTGAAGCTTTCTTT. Translation gives CAWSPLVSTEAFF.

J is TRBJ2-1 and V is TRBV5-1, with 7 bases that match TRBD1. This CDR3 contains 15 residues. The trim removed 2 bases at V and 0 bases at J, leaving 2 bases unmatched. The germline gives CDR1 SGHRS, CDR2 YFSETQ. The CDR3 coding sequence is TGCGCCAGCAGCTTACAGGGGAACTCCTACAATGAGCAGTTCTTC. This sequence encodes CASSLQGNSYNEQFF.

The chain couples TRBV28 to TRBJ2-1, with 8 nucleotides matching TRBD1. The CDR3 consists of 17 residues. V dropped 1 base and J dropped 5; count of bases not matched to a gene: 10. The V gene's germline CDR1 is MDHEN and CDR2 SYDVKM. CDR3 bases: TGTGCCAGCAGTTTATCTTGGGCGACAGGGGTCGACAATGAGCAGTTCTTC. This gives the protein CASSLSWATGVDNEQFF.

This sequence joins TRBV19 and TRBJ1-2, with D hard to call. Germline CDR1 and CDR2: LNHDA and SQIVND (reference sequence). Trimming took 4 bases from V and 2 from J, leaving 11 bases between them. The CDR3 totals 14 residues. The CDR3 DNA reads as TGTGCCAGTAGTACGCGGGAGTCAAACTATGGCTACACCTTC. Protein product: CASSTRESNYGYTF.

V gene TRBV3-1 (or the pseudogene TRBV3-2) combines with J gene TRBJ2-1, with 9 bases that match TRBD2. Losses at the gene ends were 2 bases for V and 4 bases for J; bases not matched to a gene: 12. The CDR3 totals 18 residues. The germline V gene has CDR1 LGHDT and CDR2 YNNKEL (reference sequence). The CDR3 bases are TGTGCCAGCAGCCAACCGCGGGGGGGCCTGAGAAGTTACAATGAGCAGTTCTTC. Encoded protein: CASSQPRGGLRSYNEQFF.

This clone was picked up a small number of times. The genes are TRBV5-1 and TRBJ2-3; 14 nucleotides align to TRBD2. CDR3 length equals 18 residues. Per germline, CDR1 SGHRS and CDR2 YFSETQ. Losses at the gene ends were 4 bases for V and 1 base for J; bases not matched to a gene: 8. The CDR3 sequence: CASSPGLAGGFRTDTQYF. The CDR3 nucleotides read TGCGCCAGCAGCCCAGGACTAGCGGGGGGTTTCCGCACAGATACGCAGTATTTT.

The rearrangement joins TRBV5-6 to TRBJ1-1, with TRBD1 matching 11 bases. Germline V CDR1 and CDR2: SGHDT, YYEEEE. The V segment lost 4 bases and the J segment 0 bases; nucleotides outside the gene matches: 11. This CDR3 has 18 residues. The CDR3 loop is CASSPDRGQLSVNTEAFF. The CDR3 DNA follows: TGTGCCAGCAGCCCGGACAGGGGGCAGCTTAGTGTGAACACTGAAGCTTTCTTT. The variable domain in full, with the rest retrieved from reference TRBV5-6 and TRBJ1-1, is DAGVTQSPTHLIKTRGQQVTLRCSPKSGHDTVSWYQQALGQGPQFIFQYYEEEERQRGNFPDRFSGHQFPNYSSELNVNALLLGDSALYLCASSPDRGQLSVNTEAFFGQGTRLTVV.

The J gene is TRBJ1-2, the V gene TRBV6-5, with 8 nucleotides matching TRBD1. The germline gives CDR1 MNHEY, CDR2 SVGAGI. With 7 bases clipped from V and 7 bases from J, the junction kept 8 bases outside the gene matches. The CDR3 runs 13 residues. The CDR3 sequence: CASKQGASSGYTF. CDR3 sequence (DNA): TGTGCCAGCAAGCAGGGGGCGAGTTCTGGCTACACCTTC.

The V gene is TRBV4-2, the J gene TRBJ2-3; 13 bases line up with TRBD2. V was pared by 6 bases and J by 0 bases, with 6 bases of the junction left unmatched. Germline lookup yields CDR1 LGHNA and CDR2 YNFKEQ. The CDR3 length is 17 residues. CDR3 nucleotides: TGTGCCAGCAGGACTAGCGGGGGGACGGCTAGCACAGATACGCAGTATTTT. Translating it yields CASRTSGGTASTDTQYF.

J is TRBJ2-1 and V is TRBV19; 10 bases agree with TRBD2. This CDR3 has 19 residues. Germline trimming cut 1 base from V and 2 bases from J; bases unmatched to any gene: 11. Germline lookup yields CDR1 LNHDA and CDR2 SQIVND (reference sequence). CDR3 sequence: CASSIGASGGFLPYNEQFF. The CDR3 DNA reads as TGTGCCAGTAGTATAGGTGCTAGCGGGGGCTTCCTTCCCTACAATGAGCAGTTCTTC.

This clone was recorded a few times. This chain uses TRBV29-1 with TRBJ2-7, with D possibly TRBD1 on 5 matching bases. V lost 7 bases, J lost 0 bases, and 7 bases lay in between. The CDR3 spans 11 residues. In germline, CDR1 is SQVTM, CDR2 ANQGSEA. The CDR3 here is CSGGHSYEQYF. In DNA, the CDR3 is TGCAGCGGGGGCCACTCCTACGAGCAGTACTTC.

V usage is TRBV28 and J usage is TRBJ1-1; D remains ambiguous. V dropped 6 bases and J dropped 4 bases, with 6 bases sitting between them. The CDR3 loop spans 11 amino acids. Per the germline V gene, CDR1 is MDHEN and CDR2 is SYDVKM. The CDR3 loop reads CASRLSTEAFF. CDR3 sequence (DNA): TGTGCCAGCAGGCTAAGCACTGAAGCTTTCTTT.

The genes are TRBV7-9 and TRBJ2-2; 7 bases align to TRBD2. The CDR3 spans 15 residues. Trimming at V came to 6 bases and at J to 1 base, leaving 5 bases not matched to a gene. Germline lookup yields CDR1 SEHNR and CDR2 FQNEAQ (reference sequence). The CDR3, as DNA: TGTGCCAGCAGACAAAGCGGGGTGAACACCGGGGAGCTGTTTTTT. Translated: CASRQSGVNTGELFF. Full variable domain (missing parts from reference TRBV7-9 and TRBJ2-2): DTGVSQNPRHKITKRGQNVTFRCDPISEHNRLYWYRQTLGQGPEFLTYFQNEAQLEKSRLLSDRFSAERPKGSFSTLEIQRTEQGDSAMYLCASRQSGVNTGELFFGEGSRLTVL.

The chain employs TRBV7-9 and TRBJ1-6, with 7 bases that match TRBD1. The germline V gene has CDR1 SEHNR and CDR2 FQNEAQ (reference sequence). This CDR3 has 15 amino acids. Losses at the gene ends were 5 bases for V and 8 bases for J; bases not matched to a gene: 9. CDR3 residues: CASSRGTARDSPLHF. DNA of the CDR3: TGTGCCAGCAGCCGTGGGACAGCCCGGGATTCACCCCTCCACTTT.

The V and J genes are TRBV5-1 and TRBJ1-6, with TRBD1 as a possible D gene (5 bases). This CDR3 spans 15 amino acids. V lost 0 bases and J lost 7, with 11 bases in between. In germline, CDR1 is SGHRS, CDR2 YFSETQ. The CDR3 spells CASSLVAGGNSPLHF. DNA for the CDR3: TGCGCCAGCAGCTTGGTTGCGGGGGGGAATTCACCCCTCCACTTT.

The chain uses TRBV3-1 (or the pseudogene TRBV3-2) and TRBJ1-2; D gene ambiguous. The length of the CDR3 is 14 residues. Germline values: CDR1 LGHDT, CDR2 YNNKEL (reference sequence). V lost 4 bases to trimming and J lost 2 bases, with 11 bases between them. CDR3 DNA: TGTGCCAGCAGCCTATCCCAGGAAAACTATGGCTACACCTTC. This sequence encodes CASSLSQENYGYTF.

This chain connects TRBV6-5 to TRBJ1-1; D possibly corresponds to TRBD1 (5 bases). V was clipped by 7 bases and J by 0 bases, with 9 bases between them. The CDR3 is 13 residues long. Germline V gene lookup returns CDR1 MNHEY and CDR2 SVGAGI. Here the CDR3 DNA reads TGTGCCAGCATGGACATCATGAACACTGAAGCTTTCTTT. Its protein product is CASMDIMNTEAFF.